The 19 T cell receptor beta chains given below trace back to one sample, sequenced in a study of T-cell reconstitution after alpha-beta-depleted transplantation in children. Molecular barcoding with unique molecular identifiers was used for the TCRbeta library. TCRdb processed the PCR reads anew with MiXCR; each CDR3 protein has one entry. The repertoire holds 500,000 to 600,000 distinct CDR3 sequences, 15% to 20% seen once, with 3.3% in the top ten. The specimen comprised PBMCs from the stem cell graft donor, sampled from the stem cell graft. These receptors were taken from a human donor who donated a stem cell graft to a child with acute lymphoblastic leukemia.

This clonotype appeared many times. The gene calls are TRBV12-3 or TRBV12-4 and TRBJ2-1, with 13 bases lining up with TRBD2. The CDR3 length is 15 residues. The trim removed 5 bases at V and 2 bases at J, leaving 0 bases unmatched. In DNA, the CDR3 is TGTGCCAGCAGTACTAGCGGGAGGGCCTACAATGAGCAGTTCTTC. This gives the protein CASSTSGRAYNEQFF.

This chain connects TRBV11-2 to TRBJ2-7; D may be TRBD1 or TRBD2 (6 bases each). The CDR3 loop spans 17 amino acids. Germline CDR1 is SGHAT and CDR2 is FQNNGV. V lost 5 bases and J lost 1, with 21 bases in between. CDR3 region: CASSPSPGAGISYEQYF. CDR3 nucleotides: TGTGCCAGCAGCCCGTCACCGGGGGCGGGCATTTCCTACGAGCAGTACTTC.

This clonotype was seen once. The rearrangement joins TRBV7-2 to TRBJ2-7; D is unclear. Deletions cut 5 bases from V and 2 bases from J, with 13 bases between. The CDR3 loop spans 14 amino acids. The germline CDR1 and CDR2 sequences are SGHTA and FQGNSA. The CDR3 reads CASSLGPSAYEQYF. The CDR3 nucleotides are TGTGCCAGCAGCCTAGGGCCTAGTGCCTACGAGCAGTACTTC.

The table lists this clonotype with a few counts. V gene TRBV10-3 combines with J gene TRBJ2-7; D is undetermined. The V gene's germline CDR1 is ENHRY and CDR2 SYGVKD. CDR3 length: 13 residues. The V end lost 6 bases, the J end lost 0 bases, and 9 bases lay between the germline ends. The CDR3 coding sequence is TGTGCCATCAGGCTAGGCGACTCCTACGAGCAGTACTTC. It yields the protein CAIRLGDSYEQYF.

This clonotype was picked up a small number of times. This rearrangement joins TRBV4-1 to TRBJ2-7; TRBD1 or TRBD2 may be the D gene (5 bases each). The CDR3 has 15 amino acids. V was shortened by 0 bases and J by 3 bases, with 12 bases between the two germline ends. CDR1 MGHRA and CDR2 YSYEKL come from the germline V gene. The chain's CDR3 is CASSQEAEGLYEQYF. For the CDR3, the DNA is TGCGCCAGCAGCCAAGAGGCCGAGGGGCTCTACGAGCAGTACTTC.

V is TRBV11-2 and J is TRBJ2-2, with TRBD2 as a possible D gene (5 bases). The V and J ends lost 5 bases and 7 bases respectively, with 29 bases between them. Germline V gene lookup returns CDR1 SGHAT and CDR2 FQNNGV. The CDR3 length is 19 residues. The CDR3 sequence is CASSPRAHWEREWSGELFF. The CDR3 bases are TGTGCCAGCAGCCCGAGGGCACATTGGGAGCGAGAGTGGAGCGGGGAGCTGTTTTTT. Supplemented by reference TRBV11-2 and TRBJ2-2, the full variable domain reads EAGVAQSPRYKIIEKRQSVAFWCNPISGHATLYWYQQILGQGPKLLIQFQNNGVVDDSQLPKDRFSAERLKGVDSTLKIQPAKLEDSAVYLCASSPRAHWEREWSGELFFGEGSRLTVL.

V and J are TRBV5-1 and TRBJ2-1; D may be TRBD1 or TRBD2 (6 bases each). V was clipped by 0 bases and J by 4 bases, with 17 bases between them. The CDR3 sequence is 17 residues long. Germline loops: CDR1 SGHRS, CDR2 YFSETQ. The DNA of the CDR3 is TGCGCCAGCAGCTTGGAAGGGGGGTCTCCATTTTACAATGAGCAGTTCTTC. This gives the protein CASSLEGGSPFYNEQFF. The variable domain in full, with the rest retrieved from reference TRBV5-1 and TRBJ2-1, is KAGVTQTPRYLIKTRGQQVTLSCSPISGHRSVSWYQQTPGQGLQFLFEYFSETQRNKGNFPGRFSGRQFSNSRSEMNVSTLELGDSALYLCASSLEGGSPFYNEQFFGPGTRLTVL.

The chain carries TRBV4-1 and TRBJ1-2; D unresolved. The CDR3 runs 16 residues. Trimming shortened V by 2 bases and J by 0 bases, and 13 bases separated the two germline ends. Germline V gene sequence: CDR1 MGHRA, CDR2 YSYEKL. The CDR3 sequence is CASSQLHGRPNYGYTF. CDR3 DNA: TGCGCCAGCAGCCAACTTCACGGACGACCTAACTATGGCTACACCTTC.

The chain joins TRBV20-1 to TRBJ1-4; perhaps TRBD1 as D (6 bases). Germline V gene sequence: CDR1 DFQATT, CDR2 SNEGSKA (reference sequence). V lost 0 bases, J lost 3 bases, and 14 bases lay in between. The CDR3 consists of 16 residues. The CDR3 here is CSARDWDEGANEKLFF. The CDR3 coding sequence is TGCAGTGCTAGAGATTGGGATGAGGGGGCTAATGAAAAACTGTTTTTT.

This clonotype was recorded a few times. The chain links TRBV7-9 to TRBJ2-1, with TRBD2 matching 8 bases. Germline CDR1 SEHNR, CDR2 FQNEAQ (reference sequence). The CDR3 runs 14 residues. V was clipped by 7 bases and J by 8 bases; unmatched bases: 10. DNA of the CDR3: TGTGCCAGCAAGGAGCGGGAGAGTAACGATGAGCAGTTCTTC. It is translated as CASKERESNDEQFF.

This rearrangement joins TRBV12-3 or TRBV12-4 to TRBJ2-5, with TRBD2 matching 13 bases. After removal of 5 bases from V and 0 bases from J, the junction contained 6 bases not matched to a gene. This CDR3 has 17 residues. CDR3 in amino acids: CASSPRTSGSYQETQYF. CDR3 sequence (DNA): TGTGCCAGCAGTCCCCGGACTAGCGGGAGTTACCAAGAGACCCAGTACTTC.

V usage is TRBV10-2 and J usage is TRBJ2-7, with 7 bases fitting TRBD1. V trimming: 6 bases; J trimming: 6 bases; junction bases outside the gene matches: 11. CDR3 length: 14 amino acids. Germline loops: CDR1 WSHSY, CDR2 SAAADI. The CDR3 region has the DNA TGCGCCAGCAGCTTCGACAGGGAGTTGGGCGAGCAGTACTTC. Amino acid sequence: CASSFDRELGEQYF.

The V call is TRBV5-1, the J call TRBJ2-3, with 8 bases identical to TRBD2. The CDR3 contains 16 residues. V lost 0 bases and J lost 4; bases outside the gene matches: 7. Germline V gene lookup returns CDR1 SGHRS and CDR2 YFSETQ. The CDR3 reads CASSLVSAGGADTQYF. CDR3 coding DNA: TGCGCCAGCAGCTTGGTGTCGGCGGGGGGCGCAGATACGCAGTATTTT.

This clonotype was seen a few times. The genes are TRBV20-1 and TRBJ2-7; 9 bases match TRBD1. After removal of 0 bases from V and 2 bases from J, the junction contained 5 bases not matched to a gene. In germline, CDR1 is DFQATT, CDR2 SNEGSKA (reference sequence). The CDR3 covers 15 residues. As DNA, the CDR3 is TGCAGTGCTAGAGATCGGGGACAGGGTACCTACGAGCAGTACTTC. This encodes CSARDRGQGTYEQYF.

J is TRBJ1-5 and V is TRBV6-1, with D unclear. Germline values: CDR1 MNHNS, CDR2 SASEGT. This CDR3 has 14 amino acids. V lost 6 bases, J lost 0 bases, and 9 bases lay in between. The DNA of the CDR3 is TGTGCCAGCAGGCCGGACTTTAGCAATCAGCCCCAGCATTTT. Translating gives CASRPDFSNQPQHF.

Only a few counts were recorded for this clonotype. This chain joins TRBV12-3 or TRBV12-4 and TRBJ2-4; TRBD1 or TRBD2 may be the D gene (5 bases each). CDR3 length equals 15 residues. V was pared by 4 bases and J by 3 bases, with 13 bases between. CDR3 residues: CASSSREYVKNIQYF. In DNA, the CDR3 is TGTGCCAGCAGTTCCAGGGAGTATGTCAAAAACATTCAGTACTTC.

This clonotype was detected a few times. The CDR3 loop is CASSARLGTRSQETQYF. CDR3 sequence (DNA): TGTGCCAGCTCAGCTAGGCTCGGGACACGATCCCAAGAGACCCAGTACTTC. This rearrangement joins TRBV18 to TRBJ2-5, with D possibly matching TRBD1 (6 bases). Trimming removed 5 bases from V and 1 base from J, with 20 bases in between. The germline V gene encodes CDR1 KGHSH and CDR2 LQKENI. The CDR3 spans 17 residues.

This chain uses TRBV6-5 with TRBJ2-2, with a weak D call TRBD2 (6 bases). This CDR3 contains 16 residues. V lost 0 bases, J lost 3 bases, and 11 bases lay in between. The germline gives CDR1 MNHEY, CDR2 SVGAGI. CDR3 DNA sequence: TGTGCCAGCAGTTACTCGATTTTAGCGGACACCGGGGAGCTGTTTTTT. Its protein product is CASSYSILADTGELFF.

The sample holds a few counts of this clonotype. The chain recombines TRBV3-1 with TRBJ2-1; TRBD2 aligns across 8 bases. This CDR3 comprises 17 residues. Per the germline V gene, CDR1 is LGHDT and CDR2 is YNNKEL (reference sequence). Unmatched junction bases numbered 7, after V lost 0 bases and J lost 3 bases. Here the CDR3 reads CASSQDGIAGFYNEQFF. The CDR3 DNA reads TGTGCCAGCAGCCAAGATGGGATAGCGGGGTTCTACAATGAGCAGTTCTTC.